A selection of T cell receptor beta chains follows, all from one sample in a study of cytotoxic CD8 clonotypes in ibrutinib-treated CLL. Profiling relied on immunoSEQ multiplex PCR, and the TCRdb table lists in-frame clones only, not all of them. The top ten hold roughly 12% of the sample, which has 150,000 to 250,000 clones, roughly 72% seen once. The input for sequencing was PBMCs, taken after 24 months of ibrutinib treatment. Receptors originate from a human donor with chronic lymphocytic leukemia. The CDR3 runs from the conserved cysteine through the conserved F or W. Each record gives: CDR3 length, V gene, J gene, clone size, D gene, CDR3 DNA, CDR3 protein. A D gene is named only where the DNA matches it firmly. Size values are once, few and many counts, or a class for expanded clones, and some rows have none.

>13|TRBV4-2|TRBJ1-5|many|NA
TGTGCCAGCAGCCAAGGGTGGGATCAGCCCCAGCATTTT
CASSQGWDQPQHF
>15|TRBV19|TRBJ1-5|NA|NA
TGTGCCAGTAGTATAATGGGGGGTGGCAATCAGCCCCAGCATTTT
CASSIMGGGNQPQHF
>12|TRBV29-1|TRBJ1-1|NA|NA
TGCAGCGTTGGTTTTCTGAACACTGAAGCTTTCTTT
CSVGFLNTEAFF
>17|TRBV2|TRBJ2-2|NA|TRBD1
TGTGCCAGCAGTGATCGCCGACAGGGGGCTACTGACGGGGAGCTGTTTTTT
CASSDRRQGATDGELFF
>15|TRBV28|TRBJ2-6|NA|NA
TGTGCCACCCTACACCCGAACTCTGGGGCCAACGTCCTGACTTTC
CATLHPNSGANVLTF
>14|TRBV5-1|TRBJ2-1|few|TRBD2
TGCGCCAGCAGCTTGGAGACTAGCCGCAATGAGCAGTTCTTC
CASSLETSRNEQFF
>11|TRBV2|TRBJ2-1|NA|NA
TGTGCCAGCAGTGGAACCGTAAAGCAGTTCTTC
CASSGTVKQFF
>16|TRBV25-1|TRBJ2-2|NA|NA
TGTGCCAGCAGCTGGACAGCCCGACTTAACACCGGGGAGCTGTTTTTT
CASSWTARLNTGELFF
>11|TRBV2|TRBJ1-1|few|NA
TGTGCCAGCACGGGGTTCCATGAAGCTTTCTTT
CASTGFHEAFF
>17|TRBV27|TRBJ2-7|NA|TRBD2
TGTGCCAGCTCCGAGGGCCTAGCGGGAGAAAATTCCTACGAGCAGTACTTC
CASSEGLAGENSYEQYF
>15|TRBV11-2|TRBJ2-7|NA|NA
TGTGCCAGCAGCCTCGAAGGGCGAGGCGGCTACGAGCAGTACTTC
CASSLEGRGGYEQYF
>13|TRBV7-9|TRBJ1-1|NA|TRBD1
TGTGCCAGCAGCCCTCAGGGGGACACTGAAGCTTTCTTT
CASSPQGDTEAFF
>16|TRBV5-1|TRBJ1-1|NA|NA
TGCGCCAGCAGACCCGCATCTTCAGGGGTTGACACTGAAGCTTTCTTT
CASRPASSGVDTEAFF
>13|TRBV25-1|TRBJ2-3|NA|TRBD2
TGTGCCAGCATGCCTAGCGGGGGAGATACGCAGTATTTT
CASMPSGGDTQYF
>14|TRBV18|TRBJ1-1|NA|NA
TGTGCCAGCTCCCTCCGGGATTCCGGGTCTGAAGCTTTCTTT
CASSLRDSGSEAFF
>14|TRBV7-8|TRBJ2-7|NA|NA
TGTGCCAGCAGCTACCAGACGGGCCCCTACGAGCAGTACTTC
CASSYQTGPYEQYF
>15|TRBV10-3|TRBJ2-7|NA|TRBD2
TGTGCCATCAGTGAGTGGGCTAGCGGGGCATACGAGCAGTACTTC
CAISEWASGAYEQYF
>14|TRBV7-8|TRBJ2-7|NA|NA
TGTGCCAGCAGCTCACCGATAGAAACCTACGAGCAGTACTTC
CASSSPIETYEQYF
>11|TRBV4-2|TRBJ2-2|NA|NA
TGTGCCAGCAGCCACCCCGGGGAGCTGTTTTTT
CASSHPGELFF
>14|TRBV11-2|TRBJ1-2|NA|TRBD1
TGTGCCAGCAGCTTAGACAGGGGGCGAGTTGGCTACACCTTC
CASSLDRGRVGYTF
>16|TRBV18|TRBJ2-5|NA|TRBD2
TGTGCCAGCTCACGAGCACTAGCGGGCTCCGGGGAGACCCAGTACTTC
CASSRALAGSGETQYF
>16|TRBV15|TRBJ1-1|NA|NA
TGTGCCACCAGCAGAGAAGTTGGGCAGGGGAACACTGAAGCTTTCTTT
CATSREVGQGNTEAFF
>16|TRBV18|TRBJ1-2|NA|NA
TGTGCCAGCTCACCACAGGTGGTGGGGACTAACTATGGCTACACCTTC
CASSPQVVGTNYGYTF
>15|TRBV7-2|TRBJ1-2|NA|TRBD1
TGTGCCAGCAGCTTTGGTCCGACAGGGGAATATGGCTACACCTTC
CASSFGPTGEYGYTF
>17|TRBV27|TRBJ2-7|NA|NA
TGTGCCAGCAGCTCCGGGTGGGGCGGATTAAGCTCCTACGAGCAGTACTTC
CASSSGWGGLSSYEQYF
>13|TRBV27|TRBJ2-7|NA|NA
TGTGCCAGCAGTCACGGACAGACCTACGAGCAGTACTTC
CASSHGQTYEQYF
>15|TRBV27|TRBJ1-1|NA|TRBD1
TGTGCCAGCAGTTTATTCGGCAGGGACAGCGGTAAAGCTTTCTTT
CASSLFGRDSGKAFF
>14|TRBV4-2|TRBJ1-1|NA|NA
TGTGCCAGCAGCCCCTCCAGGGTGGGCACTGAAGCTTTCTTT
CASSPSRVGTEAFF
>13|TRBV10-1|TRBJ1-2|NA|TRBD1
TGCGCCAGCAGTGTGGACAGGGCTGCTGGCTACACCTTC
CASSVDRAAGYTF
>15|TRBV7-2|TRBJ2-7|NA|NA
TGTGCCAGCAGCTTTCATACACCGGGGGTTTACGAGCAGTACTTC
CASSFHTPGVYEQYF
>14|TRBV7-9|TRBJ2-3|NA|TRBD2
TGTGCCAGCAGCCGACTAGCGGGATCAGATACGCAGTATTTT
CASSRLAGSDTQYF
>15|TRBV9|TRBJ2-2|NA|TRBD2
TGTGCCAGCAGCGTAGCCCACGGGGGGGCCGGGGAGCTGTTTTTT
CASSVAHGGAGELFF
>13|TRBV6-5|TRBJ1-2|NA|NA
TGTGCCAGCAGCCGGAGTTTGGACTATGGCTACACCTTC
CASSRSLDYGYTF
>16|TRBV5-1|TRBJ2-7|NA|TRBD2
TGCGCCAGCAGCGGCGGGACTAGCGGACGTAAGAACGAGCAGTACTTC
CASSGGTSGRKNEQYF
>14|TRBV29-1|TRBJ1-1|few|TRBD1
TGCAGCGCCGAGGACAGGACGAGTGGCACTGAAGCTTTCTTT
CSAEDRTSGTEAFF
>14|TRBV19|TRBJ1-1|few|TRBD1
TGTGCCAGTAGTATGAGGGACAGGGTCGGTGAAGCTTTCTTT
CASSMRDRVGEAFF
>15|TRBV30|TRBJ1-2|NA|NA
TGTGCCTGGACAGCGAGGACAGATCTTAACTATGGCTACACCTTC
CAWTARTDLNYGYTF
>16|TRBV7-9|TRBJ2-4|NA|NA
TGTGCCAGCAGCATAGGACAGTTTGGAATAGGGAACATTCAGTACTTC
CASSIGQFGIGNIQYF
>15|TRBV4-1|TRBJ2-1|NA|TRBD2
TGCGCCAGCAGAGACACTAGCGGGACCTACAATGAGCAGTTCTTC
CASRDTSGTYNEQFF
>16|TRBV6-1|TRBJ2-4|NA|TRBD2
TGTGCCAGCAGTGTAGTCGGGACTAGCGAGGGGAACATTCAGTACTTC
CASSVVGTSEGNIQYF
>13|TRBV7-3|TRBJ1-1|once|NA
TGTGCCAGCAGCTTCGCACTGAACACTGAAGCTTTCTTT
CASSFALNTEAFF
>15|TRBV29-1|TRBJ1-6|NA|NA
TGCAGCGTCCGCACCACGGGGTCCTATAATTCACCCCTCCACTTT
CSVRTTGSYNSPLHF